This TCR beta chain is drawn from a study of early stage breast cancer tumors. Study as a whole: Samples were sequenced at 9 to 10-fold average coverage. Study-level results: Functional markers like CD4, CD8 and FOXP3 were missed in bulk sequencing. Tumors had roughly 2.5-fold higher T cell density than normal breast. Enriched TCRB sequences shared across patients were mostly commonly generated sequences.

The CDR3 sequence is 12 residues long. V lost 2 bases and J 5 bases, leaving 7 bases between the germline ends. The V gene's germline CDR1 is SGHRS and CDR2 YFSETQ. TCRdb's copy holds only in-frame clones and misses some; the assay was immunoSEQ multiplex PCR. The repertoire has about 19,000 clones, around four fifths of them found once; the top ten carry approximately 1.8%. A remark on this clone: Its antigen is unidentified.

This chain uses TRBV5-1 with TRBJ1-2; weak D call: TRBD1 (5 bases). The source is a person in their 70s with breast cancer. Sequenced: blood. CDR3 loop: CASSLAGYGYTF. For the CDR3, the DNA is TGCGCCAGCAGCTTAGCAGGGTATGGCTACACCTTC.